This passage covers 13 T cell receptor beta chains from one sample sequenced in a study of cytomegalovirus exposure and HLA in healthy donors (dated by TCRdb to between 2016 and 2019). Receptor libraries were prepared by the immunoSEQ multiplex PCR assay. For the multiplex PCR, a mixture combining 60 forward primers for TCR Vbeta segments and 13 reverse primers for TCR Jbeta segments was used. Entries here come from immuneACCESS through TCRdb and include only in-frame sequences with V and J called. Some clones fail to appear in such tables; in the studies checked, an unresolved V gene covers under half of the shortfall, and the cause of the remainder is unknown. The sample has 100,000 to 150,000 clones on record, 80% of them singletons. More than 7% of the sample rests with the top ten. Material: PBMCs. These receptors came from a female donor in good health and CMV-seropositive.

This chain links TRBV4-1 with TRBJ2-1; the D is unclear. V was clipped by 5 bases and J by 9 bases, with 8 bases between them. Germline CDR1 and CDR2: MGHRA and YSYEKL. The length of the CDR3 is 11 residues. CDR3 DNA: TGCGCCAGCAGCACAACCAGTGAGCAGTTCTTC. Protein sequence: CASSTTSEQFF.

This clone has just a few counts. The chain uses TRBV6-5 and TRBJ2-3; 10 nucleotides line up with TRBD1. This CDR3 region has 14 residues. CDR1 and CDR2 from the germline V gene are MNHEY and SVGAGI. Unmatched junction bases numbered 4, after V lost 5 bases and J lost 5 bases. CDR3 DNA: TGTGCCAGCAGTCTGCGGGACAGGGGAGATACGCAGTATTTT. This sequence encodes CASSLRDRGDTQYF.

V gene TRBV30 combines with J gene TRBJ1-1; no definite D call. CDR3 length: 11 residues. V gave up 0 bases and J gave up 8 bases, with 7 bases separating them. Germline loops: CDR1 GTSNPN, CDR2 SVGIG (reference sequence). The CDR3 here is CAWSVEREAFF. The CDR3 DNA is TGTGCCTGGAGTGTGGAGAGAGAAGCTTTCTTT.

With regard to this clone: This sample includes further DNA sequences coding for the same CDR3. The chain links TRBV19 to TRBJ2-3; D possibly corresponds to TRBD2 (6 bases). The CDR3 is made up of 12 amino acids. The germline CDR1 and CDR2 sequences are LNHDA and SQIVND (reference sequence). Trimming took 3 bases from V and 6 from J, leaving 7 bases between them. CDR3 residues: CASSIRGDTQYF. The CDR3 DNA reads TGTGCCAGTAGTATCCGGGGGGATACGCAGTATTTT.

The chain combines TRBV6-1 with TRBJ2-7; perhaps TRBD1 as D (6 bases). CDR1 and CDR2 (germline): MNHNS, SASEGT. The V gene lost 7 bases and the J gene lost 2 bases, with 12 bases spanning the gap. The length of the CDR3 is 13 residues. The CDR3 DNA sequence: TGTGCCAGCAACCCGGGACACACCTACGAGCAGTACTTC. This encodes CASNPGHTYEQYF.

The rearrangement joins TRBV2 to TRBJ1-5, with D hard to call. Germline CDR1 reads SNHLY; CDR2 reads FYNNEI. Trimming pared 3 bases from V and 7 bases from J, leaving 16 bases between. CDR3 size: 15 residues. The CDR3 spells CASSDFGGRHQPQHF. CDR3 bases: TGTGCCAGCAGTGATTTTGGTGGCAGACACCAGCCCCAGCATTTT.

V is TRBV9 and J is TRBJ2-1; D is undetermined. Deletions cut 0 bases from V and 3 bases from J, with 4 bases between. CDR1 is SGDLS and CDR2 is YYNGEE in the germline V gene. The CDR3 length is 13 residues. CDR3 region: CASSVAVYNEQFF. The CDR3 DNA sequence: TGTGCCAGCAGCGTAGCGGTCTACAATGAGCAGTTCTTC.

V usage is TRBV27 and J usage is TRBJ1-2; a weak D match, TRBD1 (5 bases). CDR3 length: 13 residues. Trimming took off 3 bases at V and 2 bases at J, with 7 bases between the two ends. Germline V gives CDR1 MNHEY, CDR2 SMNVEV (reference sequence). In DNA, the CDR3 is TGTGCCAGCAGTTTCGGGGGAAACTATGGCTACACCTTC. This codes for CASSFGGNYGYTF.

V usage is TRBV5-6 and J usage is TRBJ2-1; TRBD1 aligns across 7 bases. This CDR3 has 15 residues. Per germline, CDR1 SGHDT and CDR2 YYEEEE. Trimming at V came to 1 base and at J to 2 bases, leaving 3 bases not matched to a gene. CDR3 DNA sequence: TGTGCCAGCAGCTTGAGCCAGGGGGCCTACAATGAGCAGTTCTTC. This encodes CASSLSQGAYNEQFF.

The chain carries TRBV2 and TRBJ1-6, with unresolved D. Germline V gene sequence: CDR1 SNHLY, CDR2 FYNNEI. The CDR3 loop spans 13 amino acids. V gave up 4 bases and J gave up 3 bases, with 4 bases separating them. This CDR3 is CASSAGYNSPLHF. CDR3 coding DNA: TGTGCCAGCAGTGCAGGCTATAATTCACCCCTCCACTTT.

The chain combines TRBV19 with TRBJ1-1, with D hard to call. The CDR3 covers 12 residues. V was shortened by 7 bases and J by 1 base, with 7 bases between the two germline ends. CDR1 is LNHDA, CDR2 SQIVND, per germline (reference sequence). The CDR3 loop is CASNPGNTEAFF. CDR3 nucleotide sequence: TGTGCCAGTAATCCGGGGAACACTGAAGCTTTCTTT. Using reference TRBV19 and TRBJ1-1 for the parts outside the CDR3, the full variable domain is DGGITQSPKYLFRKEGQNVTLSCEQNLNHDAMYWYRQDPGQGLRLIYYSQIVNDFQKGDIAEGYSVSREKKESFPLTVTSAQKNPTAFYLCASNPGNTEAFFGQGTRLTVV.

The J gene is TRBJ2-1, the V gene TRBV5-6, with D unresolved. CDR3 size: 15 residues. The germline V gene has CDR1 SGHDT and CDR2 YYEEEE. Trimming removed 3 bases at V and 3 bases at J, with 13 bases between. CDR3 in DNA: TGTGCCAGCAGCTACGTACCTTCGGGCTACAATGAGCAGTTCTTC. This sequence encodes CASSYVPSGYNEQFF.

This chain uses TRBV2 with TRBJ2-3; 9 bases are shared with TRBD2. Germline-derived CDR1 and CDR2 are SNHLY and FYNNEI. Losses at the gene ends were 8 bases for V and 2 bases for J; bases not matched to a gene: 8. This CDR3 comprises 15 residues. The chain's CDR3 is CASGGGGAITDTQYF. The CDR3 nucleotides are TGTGCCAGCGGGGGCGGGGGGGCCATCACAGATACGCAGTATTTT.